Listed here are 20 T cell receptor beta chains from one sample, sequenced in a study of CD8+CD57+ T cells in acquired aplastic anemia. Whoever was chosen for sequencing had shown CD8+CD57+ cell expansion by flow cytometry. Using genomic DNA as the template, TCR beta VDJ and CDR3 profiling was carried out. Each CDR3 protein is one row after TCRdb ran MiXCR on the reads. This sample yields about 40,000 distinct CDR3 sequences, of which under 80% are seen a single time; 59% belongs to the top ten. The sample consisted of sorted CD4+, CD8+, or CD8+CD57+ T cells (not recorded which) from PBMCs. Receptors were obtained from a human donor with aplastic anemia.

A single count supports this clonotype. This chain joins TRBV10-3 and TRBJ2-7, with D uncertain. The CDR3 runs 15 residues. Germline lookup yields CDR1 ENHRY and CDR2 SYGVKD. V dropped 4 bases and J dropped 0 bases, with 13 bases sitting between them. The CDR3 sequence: CAISGSGRHSYEQYF. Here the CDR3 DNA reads TGTGCCATCAGTGGATCAGGAAGACACTCCTACGAGCAGTACTTC.

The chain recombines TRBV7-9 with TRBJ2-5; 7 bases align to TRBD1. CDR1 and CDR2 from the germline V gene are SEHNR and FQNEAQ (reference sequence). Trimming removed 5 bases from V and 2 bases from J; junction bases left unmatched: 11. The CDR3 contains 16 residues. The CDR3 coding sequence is TGTGCCAGCAGCCTCGGCCGTGGACAGGTACAAGAGACCCAGTACTTC. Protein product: CASSLGRGQVQETQYF.

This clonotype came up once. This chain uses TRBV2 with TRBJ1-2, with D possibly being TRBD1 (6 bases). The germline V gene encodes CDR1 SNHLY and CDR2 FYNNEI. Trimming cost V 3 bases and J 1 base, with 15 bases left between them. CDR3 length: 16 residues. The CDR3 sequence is CASSEGAGVLNYGYTF. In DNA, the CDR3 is TGTGCCAGCAGTGAGGGGGCAGGGGTCCTTAACTATGGCTACACCTTC.

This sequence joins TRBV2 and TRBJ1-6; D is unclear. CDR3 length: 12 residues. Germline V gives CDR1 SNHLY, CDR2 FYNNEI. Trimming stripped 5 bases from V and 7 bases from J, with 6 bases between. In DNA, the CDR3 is TGTGCCAGCAGTCGGACCAATTCACCCCTCCACTTT. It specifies CASSRTNSPLHF.

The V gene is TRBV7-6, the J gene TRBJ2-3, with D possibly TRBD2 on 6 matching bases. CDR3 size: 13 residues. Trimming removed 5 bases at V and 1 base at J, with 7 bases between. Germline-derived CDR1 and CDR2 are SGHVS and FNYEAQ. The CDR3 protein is CASSREGTDTQYF. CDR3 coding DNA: TGTGCCAGCAGCAGGGAGGGCACAGATACGCAGTATTTT.

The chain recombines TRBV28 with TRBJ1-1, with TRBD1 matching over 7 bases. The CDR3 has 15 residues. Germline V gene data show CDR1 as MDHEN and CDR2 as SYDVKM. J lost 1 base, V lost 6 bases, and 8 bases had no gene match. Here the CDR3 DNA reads TGTGCCAGCAGCCCTACCTCAGGGGGGAACACTGAAGCTTTCTTT. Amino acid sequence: CASSPTSGGNTEAFF.

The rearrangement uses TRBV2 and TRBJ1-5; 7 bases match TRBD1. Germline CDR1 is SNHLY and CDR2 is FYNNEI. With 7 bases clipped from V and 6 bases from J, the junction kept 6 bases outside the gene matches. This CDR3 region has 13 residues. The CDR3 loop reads CASNSQGTQPQHF. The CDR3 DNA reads TGTGCCAGCAATTCACAGGGGACTCAGCCCCAGCATTTT.

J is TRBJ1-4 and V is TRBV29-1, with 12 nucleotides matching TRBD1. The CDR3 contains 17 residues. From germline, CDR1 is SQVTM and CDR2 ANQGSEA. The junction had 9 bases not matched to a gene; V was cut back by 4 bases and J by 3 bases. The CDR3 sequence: CSVAGTGGDGANEKLFF. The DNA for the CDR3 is TGCAGCGTTGCCGGGACAGGGGGCGACGGAGCTAATGAAAAACTGTTTTTT.

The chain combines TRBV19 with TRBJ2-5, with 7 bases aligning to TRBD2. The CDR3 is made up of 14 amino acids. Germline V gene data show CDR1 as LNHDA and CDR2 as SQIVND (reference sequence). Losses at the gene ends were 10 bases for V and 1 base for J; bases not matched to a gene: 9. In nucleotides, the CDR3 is TGTGCCACAACGAGCGGGATACCCCAAGAGACCCAGTACTTC. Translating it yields CATTSGIPQETQYF. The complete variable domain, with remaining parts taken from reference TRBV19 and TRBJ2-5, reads DGGITQSPKYLFRKEGQNVTLSCEQNLNHDAMYWYRQDPGQGLRLIYYSQIVNDFQKGDIAEGYSVSREKKESFPLTVTSAQKNPTAFYLCATTSGIPQETQYFGPGTRLLVL.

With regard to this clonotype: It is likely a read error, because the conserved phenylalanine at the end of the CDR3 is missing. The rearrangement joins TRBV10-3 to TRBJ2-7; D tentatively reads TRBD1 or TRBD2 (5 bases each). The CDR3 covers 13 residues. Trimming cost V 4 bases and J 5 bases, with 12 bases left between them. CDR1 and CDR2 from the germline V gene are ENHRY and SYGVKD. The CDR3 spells CAISGGRGHEQYI. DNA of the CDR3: TGTGCCATCAGTGGCGGTAGGGGACACGAGCAGTACATC.

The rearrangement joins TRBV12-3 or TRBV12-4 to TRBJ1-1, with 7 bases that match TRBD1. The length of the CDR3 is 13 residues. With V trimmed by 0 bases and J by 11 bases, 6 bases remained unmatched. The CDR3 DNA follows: TGTGCCAGCAGTTTAGCCCCGCAGGGGGAGGCTTTCTTT. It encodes CASSLAPQGEAFF.

CDR3 region: CASSLGTHRNTGELFF. CDR3 DNA sequence: TGTGCCAGCAGCTTAGGAACGCACCGTAACACCGGGGAGCTGTTTTTT. This sequence joins TRBV5-4 and TRBJ2-2; unclear D gene. The CDR3 length is 16 residues. V was shortened by 2 bases and J by 2 bases, with 13 bases between the two germline ends. CDR1 and CDR2 (germline): SGHNT, YYREEE (reference sequence).

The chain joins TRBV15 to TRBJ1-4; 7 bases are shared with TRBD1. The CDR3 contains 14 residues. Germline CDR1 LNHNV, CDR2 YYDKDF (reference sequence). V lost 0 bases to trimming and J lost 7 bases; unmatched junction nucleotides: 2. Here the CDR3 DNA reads TGTGCCACCAGCAGAGAGGGACAGATTGAAAAACTGTTTTTT. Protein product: CATSREGQIEKLFF.

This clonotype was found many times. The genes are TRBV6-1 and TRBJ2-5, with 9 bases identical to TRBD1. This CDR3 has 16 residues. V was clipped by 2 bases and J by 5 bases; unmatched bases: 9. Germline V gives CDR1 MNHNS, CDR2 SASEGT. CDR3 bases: TGTGCCAGCAGTGAAAGTCTGGGACAGGGTAGGGAGACCCAGTACTTC. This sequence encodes CASSESLGQGRETQYF.

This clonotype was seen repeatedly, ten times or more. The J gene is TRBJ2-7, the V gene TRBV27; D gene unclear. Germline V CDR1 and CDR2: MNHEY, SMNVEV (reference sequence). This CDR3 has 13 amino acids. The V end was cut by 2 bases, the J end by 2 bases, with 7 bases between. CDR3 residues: CASSLRQAYEQYF. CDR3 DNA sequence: TGTGCCAGCAGTTTAAGGCAGGCCTACGAGCAGTACTTC.

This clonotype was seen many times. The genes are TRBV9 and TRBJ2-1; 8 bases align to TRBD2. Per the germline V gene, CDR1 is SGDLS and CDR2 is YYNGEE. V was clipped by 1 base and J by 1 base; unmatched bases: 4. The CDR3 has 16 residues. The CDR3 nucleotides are TGTGCCAGCAGCGTACGCGGGGGGAAATCCTACAATGAGCAGTTCTTC. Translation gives CASSVRGGKSYNEQFF.

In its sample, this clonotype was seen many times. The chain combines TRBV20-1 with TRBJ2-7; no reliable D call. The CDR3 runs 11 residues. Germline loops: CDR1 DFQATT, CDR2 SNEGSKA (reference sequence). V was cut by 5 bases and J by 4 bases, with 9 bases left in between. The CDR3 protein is CSAPLLYEQYF. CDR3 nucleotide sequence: TGCAGTGCTCCCCTGCTTTACGAGCAGTACTTC.

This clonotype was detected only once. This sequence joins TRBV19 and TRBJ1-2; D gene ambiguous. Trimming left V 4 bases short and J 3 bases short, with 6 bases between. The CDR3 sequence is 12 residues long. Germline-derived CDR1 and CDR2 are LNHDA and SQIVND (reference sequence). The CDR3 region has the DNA TGTGCCAGTAGTAGGGGTGACTATGGCTACACCTTC. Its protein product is CASSRGDYGYTF.

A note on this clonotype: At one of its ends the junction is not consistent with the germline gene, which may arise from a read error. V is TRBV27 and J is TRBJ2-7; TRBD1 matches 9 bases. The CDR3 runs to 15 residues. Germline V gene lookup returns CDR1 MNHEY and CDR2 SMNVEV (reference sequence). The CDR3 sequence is CASSGNKDRGDEQYF. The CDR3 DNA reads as TGCGCCAGCAGTGGAAACAAGGACAGGGGAGACGAGCAGTACTTC.

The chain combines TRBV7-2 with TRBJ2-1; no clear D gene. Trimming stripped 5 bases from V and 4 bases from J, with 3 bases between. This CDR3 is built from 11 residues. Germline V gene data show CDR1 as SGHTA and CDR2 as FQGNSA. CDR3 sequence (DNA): TGTGCCAGCAGCCCGTACAATGAGCAGTTCTTC. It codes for CASSPYNEQFF.